The 19 T cell receptor beta chains below were found in one sample sequenced in a study of blood T cell repertoires in COVID-19. Using immunoSEQ multiplex PCR, the repertoire was profiled, and TCRdb retains in-frame clones only, with some absent. Of 170,000 or so clones in the sample, nearly 80% are singletons; the top ten hold less than 30%. Sequencing was done on a sample of peripheral blood. The receptors originated from a woman aged 65 to 85 with acute or convalescent COVID-19.

The rearrangement uses TRBV7-9 and TRBJ2-1; 10 bases are shared with TRBD2. This CDR3 spans 14 amino acids. Losses at the gene ends were 8 bases for V and 0 bases for J; bases not matched to a gene: 1. CDR1 and CDR2 from the germline V gene are SEHNR and FQNEAQ (reference sequence). This CDR3 reads CASRLAGSYNEQFF. For the CDR3, the DNA is TGTGCCAGCCGACTAGCGGGCTCCTACAATGAGCAGTTCTTC. The whole variable domain, remainder taken from reference TRBV7-9 and TRBJ2-1, is DTGVSQNPRHKITKRGQNVTFRCDPISEHNRLYWYRQTLGQGPEFLTYFQNEAQLEKSRLLSDRFSAERPKGSFSTLEIQRTEQGDSAMYLCASRLAGSYNEQFFGPGTRLTVL.

The rearrangement joins TRBV29-1 to TRBJ2-1, with D possibly matching TRBD2 (6 bases). Trimming took 4 bases from V and 11 from J, leaving 18 bases between them. The germline CDR1 and CDR2 sequences are SQVTM and ANQGSEA. The CDR3 has 13 amino acids. CDR3 sequence: CSVGAGAGGKQFF. CDR3 coding DNA: TGCAGCGTTGGCGCCGGCGCGGGCGGGAAGCAGTTCTTC.

This chain uses TRBV6-6 with TRBJ1-5; possibly TRBD1 for D (6 bases). From germline, CDR1 is MNHNY and CDR2 SVGAGI (reference sequence). CDR3 length: 16 amino acids. Trimming took off 6 bases at V and 3 bases at J, with 18 bases between the two ends. The CDR3: CASSQGQRRINQPQHF. The CDR3 DNA is TGTGCCAGCAGCCAAGGACAGCGGCGCATCAATCAGCCCCAGCATTTT.

The table lists this clone with a few counts. Sequence at one end of the junction differs from germline and may be a read error. The gene calls are TRBV24-1 and TRBJ2-5, with D tentatively TRBD2 (6 bases). This CDR3 has 13 amino acids. Germline V gives CDR1 KGHDR, CDR2 SFDVKD. The CDR3, as DNA: TGTGCCACCAGTGAGTCTGAAGGGACTCCCGTGGACTTC. Translation: CATSESEGTPVDF.

This clone was seen once. The chain carries TRBV9 and TRBJ2-2, with D possibly TRBD1 on 6 matching bases. There are 15 residues in the CDR3. Germline CDR1 is SGDLS and CDR2 is YYNGEE. Trimming removed 4 bases at V and 0 bases at J, with 10 bases between. CDR3 sequence reads: CASSLRQANTGELFF. The CDR3 nucleotides are TGTGCCAGCAGCCTGCGACAGGCGAACACCGGGGAGCTGTTTTTT.

The chain is built from TRBV19 and TRBJ1-5; D is possibly TRBD1 (6 bases). In germline, CDR1 is LNHDA, CDR2 SQIVND (reference sequence). Trimming shortened V by 2 bases and J by 5 bases, and 13 bases separated the two germline ends. The CDR3 covers 15 residues. CDR3 sequence (DNA): TGTGCCAGTAGTATATTAAACAGGGTCGATCAGCCCCAGCATTTT. This sequence encodes CASSILNRVDQPQHF.

The rearrangement links TRBV27 to TRBJ2-2; 10 bases are shared with TRBD2. V trimming: 5 bases; J trimming: 8 bases; junction bases outside the gene matches: 8. The CDR3 totals 15 residues. Germline CDR1 MNHEY, CDR2 SMNVEV (reference sequence). Here the CDR3 DNA reads TGTGCCAGCAGTCCGGGACTAGCGTTGTTTGGGGAGCTGTTTTTT. Amino acid sequence: CASSPGLALFGELFF.

The chain is built from TRBV19 and TRBJ1-5; TRBD1 agrees at 11 bases. From germline, CDR1 is LNHDA and CDR2 SQIVND (reference sequence). The CDR3 runs 15 residues. V dropped 7 bases and J dropped 10; count of bases not matched to a gene: 12. CDR3 coding DNA: TGTGCCAGTAACAAGGACAGGGGGCTTCCCCAACCCCAGCATTTT. Amino acid sequence: CASNKDRGLPQPQHF. The full variable domain, in which reference TRBV19 and TRBJ1-5 provide the parts outside the CDR3, is DGGITQSPKYLFRKEGQNVTLSCEQNLNHDAMYWYRQDPGQGLRLIYYSQIVNDFQKGDIAEGYSVSREKKESFPLTVTSAQKNPTAFYLCASNKDRGLPQPQHFGDGTRLSIL.

A remark on this clone: Within the sample, other DNA sequences also encode this same CDR3. The chain joins TRBV5-1 to TRBJ2-1; D perhaps matches TRBD2 (5 bases). The CDR3 sequence is 13 residues long. Germline assignment: CDR1 SGHRS and CDR2 YFSETQ. V lost 1 base and J lost 5, with 7 bases in between. As DNA, the CDR3 is TGCGCCAGCAGCTTGACGGGGAACAATGAGCAGTTCTTC. Its translation is CASSLTGNNEQFF. The variable domain in full, completed from reference TRBV5-1 and TRBJ2-1, reads KAGVTQTPRYLIKTRGQQVTLSCSPISGHRSVSWYQQTPGQGLQFLFEYFSETQRNKGNFPGRFSGRQFSNSRSEMNVSTLELGDSALYLCASSLTGNNEQFFGPGTRLTVL.

The chain is built from TRBV19 and TRBJ2-7, with TRBD2 as a possible D gene (5 bases). Germline assignment: CDR1 LNHDA and CDR2 SQIVND (reference sequence). CDR3 length equals 15 residues. V was clipped by 3 bases and J by 0 bases, with 12 bases between them. The CDR3 DNA is TGTGCCAGTAGTATGTTAGCGCGGAGCTCCTACGAGCAGTACTTC. Residues: CASSMLARSSYEQYF.

The V call is TRBV5-1, the J call TRBJ2-7, with TRBD1 matching 7 bases. Germline values: CDR1 SGHRS, CDR2 YFSETQ. This CDR3 is built from 15 residues. Trimming took 4 bases from V and 0 from J; bases not matched to a gene: 7. CDR3 protein: CASSPGQPPSYEQYF. Written as DNA, the CDR3 is TGCGCCAGCAGCCCGGGACAGCCCCCCTCCTACGAGCAGTACTTC.

V usage is TRBV20-1 and J usage is TRBJ2-7, with D possibly TRBD2 on 6 matching bases. The CDR3 extends over 16 amino acids. CDR1 is DFQATT, CDR2 SNEGSKA, per germline (reference sequence). V lost 3 bases and J lost 5, with 23 bases in between. In nucleotides, the CDR3 is TGCAGTGCTAGTCTTAGGGACGGGAGTTTTAGAAACGAGCAGTACTTC. Residues: CSASLRDGSFRNEQYF.

The V call is TRBV11-2, the J call TRBJ2-7, with 8 bases lining up with TRBD1. The CDR3 consists of 16 residues. V lost 5 bases to trimming and J lost 1 base; unmatched junction nucleotides: 10. CDR1 is SGHAT, CDR2 FQNNGV, per germline. Here the CDR3 DNA reads TGTGCCAGCAGCAACCTGGACAGGGCGATTTCCTACGAGCAGTACTTC. It yields the protein CASSNLDRAISYEQYF.

CDR3 sequence: CAISERAGGAGEQFF. The CDR3, as DNA: TGTGCCATCAGTGAAAGAGCGGGAGGGGCAGGTGAGCAGTTCTTC. The V gene is TRBV10-3, the J gene TRBJ2-1; 10 bases fit TRBD2. This CDR3 has 15 amino acids. The germline V gene encodes CDR1 ENHRY and CDR2 SYGVKD. Germline trimming cut 3 bases from V and 9 bases from J; bases unmatched to any gene: 8.

V gene TRBV18 combines with J gene TRBJ1-6; D is unresolved. Per germline, CDR1 KGHSH and CDR2 LQKENI. CDR3 size: 13 residues. V lost 4 bases to trimming and J lost 4 bases, with 5 bases between them. The CDR3 nucleotides read TGTGCCAGCTCACAAGAGTATAATTCACCCCTCCACTTT. It translates to CASSQEYNSPLHF. Based on the CDR3 plus reference TRBV18 and TRBJ1-6, the full variable domain is NAGVMQNPRHLVRRRGQEARLRCSPMKGHSHVYWYRQLPEEGLKFMVYLQKENIIDESGMPKERFSAEFPKEGPSILRIQQVVRGDSAAYFCASSQEYNSPLHFGNGTRLTVT.

As concerns this clone: This specimen includes other DNA sequences encoding the same CDR3. The V gene is TRBV2, the J gene TRBJ1-1; possible D gene TRBD1, 6 bases. CDR1 is SNHLY, CDR2 FYNNEI, per germline. V dropped 7 bases and J dropped 1 base, with 10 bases sitting between them. This CDR3 has 13 residues. Here the CDR3 reads CASTGQKNTEAFF. In nucleotides, the CDR3 is TGTGCCAGCACTGGACAGAAGAACACTGAAGCTTTCTTT.

The chain recombines TRBV2 with TRBJ1-4; D is possibly TRBD1 (6 bases). Looked up from germline, CDR1 is SNHLY and CDR2 is FYNNEI. V lost 5 bases to trimming and J lost 0 bases, with 13 bases between them. CDR3 length equals 16 residues. This CDR3 reads CASSQTGGATNEKLFF. For the CDR3, the DNA is TGTGCCAGCAGTCAGACAGGTGGAGCAACTAATGAAAAACTGTTTTTT.

This chain links TRBV5-1 with TRBJ1-1; TRBD1 is a possible D gene (5 bases). V was trimmed by 4 bases and J by 0 bases, leaving 13 bases between them. This CDR3 has 15 residues. Germline V CDR1 and CDR2: SGHRS, YFSETQ. DNA for the CDR3: TGCGCCAGCAGCCAGACTGGGGGGATGAACACTGAAGCTTTCTTT. Translating it yields CASSQTGGMNTEAFF.

The chain recombines TRBV5-1 with TRBJ2-5; D may be TRBD2 (5 bases). CDR1 and CDR2 (germline): SGHRS, YFSETQ. V was trimmed by 2 bases and J by 0 bases, leaving 8 bases between them. This CDR3 contains 14 residues. The CDR3, as DNA: TGCGCCAGCAGCTTTATAGCGAACCAAGAGACCCAGTACTTC. Translating it yields CASSFIANQETQYF.